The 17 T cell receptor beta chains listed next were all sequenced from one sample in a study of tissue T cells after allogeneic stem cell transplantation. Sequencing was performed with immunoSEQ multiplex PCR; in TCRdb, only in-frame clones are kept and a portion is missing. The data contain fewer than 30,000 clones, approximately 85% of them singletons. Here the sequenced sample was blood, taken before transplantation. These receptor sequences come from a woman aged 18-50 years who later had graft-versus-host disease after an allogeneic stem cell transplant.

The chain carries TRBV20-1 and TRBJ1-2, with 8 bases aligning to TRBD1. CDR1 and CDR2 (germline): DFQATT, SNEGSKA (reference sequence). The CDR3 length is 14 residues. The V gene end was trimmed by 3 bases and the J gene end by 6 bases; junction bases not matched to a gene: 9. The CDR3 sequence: CSASRGTGGDGYTF. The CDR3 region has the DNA TGCAGTGCTAGTCGGGGGACAGGCGGAGATGGCTACACCTTC.

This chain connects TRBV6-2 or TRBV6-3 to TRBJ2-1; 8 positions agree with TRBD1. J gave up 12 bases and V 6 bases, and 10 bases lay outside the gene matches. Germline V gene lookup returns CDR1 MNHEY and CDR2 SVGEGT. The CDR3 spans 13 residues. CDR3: CASSRTTGTGQFF. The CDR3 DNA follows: TGTGCCAGCAGCCGAACCACCGGGACAGGGCAGTTCTTC.

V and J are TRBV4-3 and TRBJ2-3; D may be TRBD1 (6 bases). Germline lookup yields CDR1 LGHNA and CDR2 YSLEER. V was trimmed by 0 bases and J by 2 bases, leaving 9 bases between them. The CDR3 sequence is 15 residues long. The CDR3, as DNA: TGCGCCAGCAGCCAAGAACAGGGCTACACAGATACGCAGTATTTT. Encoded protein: CASSQEQGYTDTQYF.

This CDR3 reads CATSRDRAGEGTEAFF. CDR3 coding DNA: TGTGCCACCAGCAGAGATCGGGCAGGGGAGGGGACTGAAGCTTTCTTT. V gene TRBV15 combines with J gene TRBJ1-1, with a tentative D call TRBD1 (6 bases). V dropped 0 bases and J dropped 5 bases, with 16 bases sitting between them. Looked up from germline, CDR1 is LNHNV and CDR2 is YYDKDF (reference sequence). This CDR3 is 16 amino acids long. The full variable domain, in which reference TRBV15 and TRBJ1-1 provide the parts outside the CDR3, is DAMVIQNPRYQVTQFGKPVTLSCSQTLNHNVMYWYQQKSSQAPKLLFHYYDKDFNNEADTPDNFQSRRPNTSFCFLDIRSPGLGDTAMYLCATSRDRAGEGTEAFFGQGTRLTVV.

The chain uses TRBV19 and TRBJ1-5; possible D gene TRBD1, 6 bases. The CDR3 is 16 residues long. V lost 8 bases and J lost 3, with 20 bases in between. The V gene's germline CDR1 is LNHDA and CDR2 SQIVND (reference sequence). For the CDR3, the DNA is TGTGCCAGTCGGCTACCTTCAGGGGTAATCAATCAGCCCCAGCATTTT. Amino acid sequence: CASRLPSGVINQPQHF.

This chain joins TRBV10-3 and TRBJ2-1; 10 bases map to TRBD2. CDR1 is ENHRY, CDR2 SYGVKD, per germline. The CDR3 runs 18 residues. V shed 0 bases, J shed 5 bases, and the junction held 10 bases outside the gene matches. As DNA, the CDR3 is TGTGCCATCAGTGAGTCGGGACCTAGCGGGAGCGGCGACAATGAGCAGTTCTTC. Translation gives CAISESGPSGSGDNEQFF.

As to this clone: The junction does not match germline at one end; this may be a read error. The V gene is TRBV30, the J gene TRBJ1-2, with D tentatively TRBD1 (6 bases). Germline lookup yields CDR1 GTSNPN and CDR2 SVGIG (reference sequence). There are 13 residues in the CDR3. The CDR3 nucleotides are TGTGCCTGCCGACAGGCGTCGGGCTATGGCCACACCTTC. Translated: CACRQASGYGHTF.

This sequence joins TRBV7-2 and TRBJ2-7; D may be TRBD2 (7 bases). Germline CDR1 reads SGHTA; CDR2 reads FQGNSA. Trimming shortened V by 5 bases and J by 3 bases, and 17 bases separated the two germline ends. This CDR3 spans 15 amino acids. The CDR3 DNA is TGTGCCAGCAGCGCGAGCGGGACACCAGGCTACGAGCAGTACTTC. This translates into CASSASGTPGYEQYF.

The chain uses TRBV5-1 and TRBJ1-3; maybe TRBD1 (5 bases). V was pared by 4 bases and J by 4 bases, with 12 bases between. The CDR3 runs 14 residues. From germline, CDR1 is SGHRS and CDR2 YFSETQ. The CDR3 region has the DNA TGCGCCAGCAGCCTCATTTGGACAGGAAACACCATATATTTT. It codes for CASSLIWTGNTIYF.

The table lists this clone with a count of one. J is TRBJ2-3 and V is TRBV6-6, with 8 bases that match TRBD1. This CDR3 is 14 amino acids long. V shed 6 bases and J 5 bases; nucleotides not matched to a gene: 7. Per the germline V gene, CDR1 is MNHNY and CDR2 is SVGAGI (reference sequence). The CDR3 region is CASSPGQGRDTQYF. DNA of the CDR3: TGTGCCAGCAGCCCCGGACAGGGAAGAGATACGCAGTATTTT.

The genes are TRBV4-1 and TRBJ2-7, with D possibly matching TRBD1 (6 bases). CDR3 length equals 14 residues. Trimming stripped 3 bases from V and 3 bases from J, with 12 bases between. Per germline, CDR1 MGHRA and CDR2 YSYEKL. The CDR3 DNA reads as TGCGCCAGCAGCCACAACCAGGGGAACTACGAGCAGTACTTC. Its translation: CASSHNQGNYEQYF.

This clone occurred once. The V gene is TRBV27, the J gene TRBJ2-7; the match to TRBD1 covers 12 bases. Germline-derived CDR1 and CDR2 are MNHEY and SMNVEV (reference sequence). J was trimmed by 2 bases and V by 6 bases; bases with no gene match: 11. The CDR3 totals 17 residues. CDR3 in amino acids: CASSAGTGGAFPYEQYF. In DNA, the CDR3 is TGTGCCAGCAGCGCAGGGACAGGGGGCGCGTTTCCCTACGAGCAGTACTTC.

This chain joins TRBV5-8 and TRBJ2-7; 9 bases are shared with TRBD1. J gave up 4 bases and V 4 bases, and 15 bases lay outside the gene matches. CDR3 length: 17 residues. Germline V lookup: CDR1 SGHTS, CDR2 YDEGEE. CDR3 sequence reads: CASSPEEREGQGYEQYF. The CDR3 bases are TGTGCCAGCAGCCCGGAGGAACGTGAGGGACAGGGTTACGAGCAGTACTTC.

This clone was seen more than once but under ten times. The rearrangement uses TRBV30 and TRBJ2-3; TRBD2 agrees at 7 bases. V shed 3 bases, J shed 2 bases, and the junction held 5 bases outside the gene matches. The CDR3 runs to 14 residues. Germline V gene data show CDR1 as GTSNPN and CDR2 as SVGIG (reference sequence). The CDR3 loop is CAWRTGTTTDTQYF. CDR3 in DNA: TGTGCCTGGAGAACCGGGACTACCACAGATACGCAGTATTTT.

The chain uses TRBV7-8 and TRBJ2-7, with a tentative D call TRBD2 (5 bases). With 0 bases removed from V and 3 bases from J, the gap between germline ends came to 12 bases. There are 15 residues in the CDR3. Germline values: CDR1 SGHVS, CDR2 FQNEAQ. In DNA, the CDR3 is TGTGCCAGCAGCTTAGCGCCGGAGGCTATCTACGAGCAGTACTTC. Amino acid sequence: CASSLAPEAIYEQYF.

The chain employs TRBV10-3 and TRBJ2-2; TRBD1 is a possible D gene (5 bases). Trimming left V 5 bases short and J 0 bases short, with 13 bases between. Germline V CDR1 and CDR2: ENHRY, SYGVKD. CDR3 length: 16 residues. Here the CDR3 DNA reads TGTGCCATCAGTAAACAGGTACTCCCGAACACCGGGGAGCTGTTTTTT. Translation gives CAISKQVLPNTGELFF.

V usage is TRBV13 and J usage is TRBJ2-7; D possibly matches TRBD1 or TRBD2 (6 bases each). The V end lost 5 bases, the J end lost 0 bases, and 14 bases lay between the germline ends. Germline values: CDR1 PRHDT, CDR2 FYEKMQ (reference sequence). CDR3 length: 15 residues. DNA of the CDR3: TGTGCCAGCAGCCCGGGGGCCCCCATCTCCTACGAGCAGTACTTC. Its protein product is CASSPGAPISYEQYF.